The 5 T cell receptor beta chains given below trace back to one sample, sequenced in a study of T cell responses to AZD1222 COVID-19 vaccine. Some clones are missing from TCRdb's copy, which holds only in-frame ones; the method was immunoSEQ multiplex PCR. This table holds around 96,000 clones, around 83% found once. The sample in question was peripheral blood, obtained 28 days after the second AZD1222 dose. These receptors were taken from an adult who received the AZD1222 COVID-19 vaccine.

This clone was counted only a few times. V and J are TRBV15 and TRBJ2-3; tentative D call: TRBD2 (6 bases). Per germline, CDR1 LNHNV and CDR2 YYDKDF (reference sequence). The CDR3 loop spans 13 amino acids. V was cut by 11 bases and J by 2 bases, with 14 bases left in between. CDR3 nucleotide sequence: TGTGCCTCCCGGAGGGGCTCCACAGATACGCAGTATTTT. Translation: CASRRGSTDTQYF.

This chain connects TRBV5-1 to TRBJ2-1, with D possibly being TRBD1 (5 bases). Germline CDR1 is SGHRS and CDR2 is YFSETQ. The CDR3 totals 14 residues. Trimming pared 0 bases from V and 1 base from J, leaving 5 bases between. The DNA of the CDR3 is TGCGCCAGCAGCTTGGGACAGTCCTACAATGAGCAGTTCTTC. This codes for CASSLGQSYNEQFF.

The rearrangement uses TRBV11-2 and TRBJ1-5; no clear D gene. This CDR3 comprises 12 residues. With 4 bases removed from V and 7 bases from J, the gap between germline ends came to 8 bases. Germline V gives CDR1 SGHAT, CDR2 FQNNGV. In DNA form, the CDR3 reads TGTGCCAGCAGCTCCCCATGGCAGCCCCAGCATTTT. This sequence encodes CASSSPWQPQHF.

The genes are TRBV5-6 and TRBJ2-3; the match to TRBD2 covers 11 bases. V shed 4 bases and J 6 bases; nucleotides not matched to a gene: 10. Germline V gene data show CDR1 as SGHDT and CDR2 as YYEEEE. The CDR3 runs to 16 residues. The CDR3 region is CASSGVSGGAWDTQYF. DNA of the CDR3: TGTGCCAGCAGCGGAGTTAGCGGGGGGGCCTGGGATACGCAGTATTTT. Variable domain in full (rest from reference TRBV5-6 and TRBJ2-3): DAGVTQSPTHLIKTRGQQVTLRCSPKSGHDTVSWYQQALGQGPQFIFQYYEEEERQRGNFPDRFSGHQFPNYSSELNVNALLLGDSALYLCASSGVSGGAWDTQYFGPGTRLTVL.

The table lists this clone with a few counts. The chain combines TRBV7-6 with TRBJ1-4; 7 nucleotides match TRBD1. Germline assignment: CDR1 SGHVS and CDR2 FNYEAQ. This CDR3 comprises 16 residues. With V trimmed by 5 bases and J by 2 bases, 8 bases remained unmatched. The CDR3 coding sequence is TGTGCCAGCAGCCTGGGACAGTTCGCTACTAATGAAAAACTGTTTTTT. Encoded protein: CASSLGQFATNEKLFF.